These 28 T cell receptor beta chains came from one sample sequenced in a study of blood T cell repertoires in COVID-19. The method was immunoSEQ multiplex PCR; TCRdb's version includes in-frame clones alone and lacks a portion of them. Of approximately 200,000 clones in the sample, about 83% are singletons; the top ten hold around 9%. Sequenced material: PBMCs or T cells enriched from blood (not recorded which). The receptor set was obtained from a young woman who had recovered from COVID-19.

The chain recombines TRBV6-5 with TRBJ2-1; 8 bases match TRBD1. With V trimmed by 7 bases and J by 9 bases, 8 bases remained unmatched. The CDR3 length is 13 residues. Germline V gene lookup returns CDR1 MNHEY and CDR2 SVGAGI. This CDR3 is CASTRTGMGEQFF. The CDR3, as DNA: TGTGCCAGCACCAGGACAGGGATGGGTGAGCAGTTCTTC.

The J gene is TRBJ1-2, the V gene TRBV5-6; perhaps TRBD1 as D (5 bases). V shed 4 bases and J shed 7 bases, with 17 bases lying between them. In germline, CDR1 is SGHDT, CDR2 YYEEEE. CDR3 size: 14 residues. CDR3: CASSIGTVGGGYTF. DNA of the CDR3: TGTGCCAGCAGCATCGGGACTGTTGGGGGTGGCTACACCTTC.

V and J are TRBV7-9 and TRBJ2-5, with TRBD1 matching 11 bases. Germline V gene data show CDR1 as SEHNR and CDR2 as FQNEAQ (reference sequence). The CDR3 runs to 19 residues. J was trimmed by 7 bases and V by 5 bases; bases with no gene match: 21. CDR3 bases: TGTGCCAGCAGCCCGCGGACAGGGGGCGCTCGGGGAATATTTGGGACCCAGTACTTC. Its translation: CASSPRTGGARGIFGTQYF.

The rearrangement links TRBV5-1 to TRBJ2-7, with 13 bases aligning to TRBD2. V dropped 4 bases and J dropped 4; count of bases not matched to a gene: 8. The length of the CDR3 is 16 residues. Germline-derived CDR1 and CDR2 are SGHRS and YFSETQ. CDR3 amino acids: CASSPLGTSGNYEQYF. CDR3 in DNA: TGCGCCAGCAGCCCACTGGGGACTAGCGGGAATTACGAGCAGTACTTC.

The V call is TRBV4-1, the J call TRBJ2-2; 9 bases are a match to TRBD1. The CDR3 loop spans 16 amino acids. CDR1 and CDR2 from the germline V gene are MGHRA and YSYEKL. V trimming: 5 bases; J trimming: 5 bases; junction bases outside the gene matches: 9. This chain's CDR3 is CASSASGTGWTGELFF. CDR3 nucleotide sequence: TGCGCCAGCAGCGCCTCCGGGACAGGGTGGACCGGGGAGCTGTTTTTT.

This clone is a singleton in its sample. The chain couples TRBV4-1 to TRBJ1-6, with a tentative D call TRBD1 (6 bases). The germline gives CDR1 MGHRA, CDR2 YSYEKL. V lost 4 bases, J lost 9 bases, and 13 bases lay in between. The CDR3 has 14 residues. CDR3 DNA sequence: TGCGCCAGCAGCCCCTACAGGGAATTTTCACCCCTCCACTTT. Amino acid sequence: CASSPYREFSPLHF.

The J gene is TRBJ1-3, the V gene TRBV18, with D possibly being TRBD1 (6 bases). V lost 3 bases and J lost 0, with 12 bases in between. The germline V gene encodes CDR1 KGHSH and CDR2 LQKENI. This CDR3 has 16 amino acids. The CDR3 region has the DNA TGTGCCAGCTCACCCGACAGGTTCGTCTCTGGAAACACCATATATTTT. Its protein product is CASSPDRFVSGNTIYF.

The table lists this clone with a count of one. The gene calls are TRBV28 and TRBJ2-5; weak D call: TRBD1 (6 bases). Germline loops: CDR1 MDHEN, CDR2 SYDVKM. Trimming pared 7 bases from V and 2 bases from J, leaving 14 bases between. This CDR3 has 14 residues. CDR3 residues: CASKPAGQQETQYF. The CDR3 region has the DNA TGTGCCAGCAAGCCCGCTGGACAGCAAGAGACCCAGTACTTC.

The table lists this clone with a few counts. The chain employs TRBV5-1 and TRBJ2-7, with 10 bases identical to TRBD1. Germline loops: CDR1 SGHRS, CDR2 YFSETQ. CDR3 length: 15 residues. Unmatched junction bases numbered 4, after V lost 2 bases and J lost 2 bases. The CDR3 region is CASSFRTGGTYEQYF. CDR3 in DNA: TGCGCCAGCAGCTTCCGGACAGGGGGGACCTACGAGCAGTACTTC.

This chain joins TRBV24-1 and TRBJ1-2, with 7 bases identical to TRBD1. The trim removed 3 bases at V and 0 bases at J, leaving 6 bases unmatched. The CDR3 covers 16 residues. The germline CDR1 and CDR2 sequences are KGHDR and SFDVKD. Written as DNA, the CDR3 is TGTGCCACCAGTGATCCAGGACAGGCCTCTAACTATGGCTACACCTTC. This gives the protein CATSDPGQASNYGYTF.

This clone appeared a few times. The genes are TRBV7-8 and TRBJ1-1; no firm D call. There are 14 residues in the CDR3. Trimming took 5 bases from V and 4 from J, leaving 14 bases between them. The germline V gene has CDR1 SGHVS and CDR2 FQNEAQ. The CDR3 nucleotides are TGTGCCAGCAGCGTGGCGGAAGGGAGCACTGAAGCTTTCTTT. Residues: CASSVAEGSTEAFF.

This chain connects TRBV11-3 to TRBJ2-5; TRBD2 matches 12 bases. This CDR3 has 18 amino acids. The germline CDR1 and CDR2 sequences are SGHNT and YENEEA. V was clipped by 1 base and J by 2 bases; unmatched bases: 8. DNA for the CDR3: TGTGCCAGCAGCTTAGGCGGGCTTGGGACTAGCGGGCAAGAGACCCAGTACTTC. It specifies CASSLGGLGTSGQETQYF.

This clone was detected only a few times. The CDR3 loop reads CASSPDRNQPQHF. CDR3 DNA sequence: TGTGCCAGCAGTCCGGACAGAAATCAGCCCCAGCATTTT. This chain uses TRBV12-3 or TRBV12-4 with TRBJ1-5; D perhaps matches TRBD1 (6 bases). CDR3 length equals 13 residues. V shed 5 bases and J shed 4 bases, with 9 bases lying between them.

The V call is TRBV9, the J call TRBJ1-2; D may be TRBD1 (6 bases). The germline gives CDR1 SGDLS, CDR2 YYNGEE. V lost 3 bases and J 2 bases, leaving 14 bases between the germline ends. CDR3 length: 15 residues. CDR3 sequence: CASSGEGGTNYGYTF. The CDR3 nucleotides are TGTGCCAGCAGCGGAGAAGGGGGAACCAACTATGGCTACACCTTC.

This chain joins TRBV18 and TRBJ1-1, with D tentatively TRBD1 (5 bases). CDR1 is KGHSH and CDR2 is LQKENI in the germline V gene. The CDR3 has 14 amino acids. V was cut by 4 bases and J by 7 bases, with 16 bases left in between. CDR3 DNA sequence: TGTGCCAGCTCACAGGACATTAGGGAGGGTGAAGCTTTCTTT. Its protein product is CASSQDIREGEAFF.

The V and J genes are TRBV28 and TRBJ2-1, with 14 bases aligning to TRBD2. Germline-derived CDR1 and CDR2 are MDHEN and SYDVKM. This CDR3 region has 16 residues. The trim removed 2 bases at V and 5 bases at J, leaving 2 bases unmatched. DNA of the CDR3: TGTGCCAGCAGTTTACGGACTAGCGGGAGGCACAATGAGCAGTTCTTC. It translates to CASSLRTSGRHNEQFF.

The chain has TRBV7-6 and TRBJ2-7; 8 bases map to TRBD1. Per the germline V gene, CDR1 is SGHVS and CDR2 is FNYEAQ. This CDR3 has 13 amino acids. V dropped 8 bases and J dropped 5; count of bases not matched to a gene: 8. CDR3 amino acids: CASADRDRNEQYF. The DNA for the CDR3 is TGTGCCAGCGCGGACAGGGATCGGAACGAGCAGTACTTC.

The rearrangement links TRBV28 to TRBJ1-6, with D unclear. V was pared by 5 bases and J by 10 bases, with 15 bases between. The CDR3 contains 14 residues. Germline loops: CDR1 MDHEN, CDR2 SYDVKM. The CDR3 DNA follows: TGTGCCAGCAGTCCTAACCGACGGCGGTCACCCCTCCACTTT. Its translation: CASSPNRRRSPLHF.

The chain uses TRBV7-8 and TRBJ2-5, with D perhaps TRBD1 (6 bases). The CDR3 has 15 residues. Germline loops: CDR1 SGHVS, CDR2 FQNEAQ. The ends were cut back, 5 bases at V and 1 base at J, with 14 bases in the middle. The CDR3 DNA reads as TGTGCCAGCAGCCGAGGACAGCCAGGCCAAGAGACCCAGTACTTC. This gives the protein CASSRGQPGQETQYF.

This chain connects TRBV4-1 to TRBJ2-2; tentative D call: TRBD1 (6 bases). This CDR3 contains 16 residues. Germline loops: CDR1 MGHRA, CDR2 YSYEKL. The germline V and J ends were trimmed by 2 bases and 2 bases, with 12 bases remaining between them. The CDR3 reads CASSQPGQKNTGELFF. The CDR3 nucleotides read TGCGCCAGCAGCCAACCGGGACAAAAAAACACCGGGGAGCTGTTTTTT.

J is TRBJ1-2 and V is TRBV21-1; TRBD1, the table's D call, lacks a check against the DNA. TRBV21-1 is shown as a pseudogene. The CDR3 length is 14 residues. Here the CDR3 DNA reads TGTGCCAGCAGCAAAGAGGGGACAGGGGATGGCTACACCTTC. Amino acids: CASSKEGTGDGYTF.

This clone was seen only once. The chain carries TRBV4-1 and TRBJ2-7; no clear D gene. CDR1 and CDR2 (germline): MGHRA, YSYEKL. This CDR3 region has 11 residues. Trimming stripped 0 bases from V and 6 bases from J, with 3 bases between. CDR3 sequence (DNA): TGCGCCAGCAGCCAAGACAGCGAGCAGTACTTC. Protein: CASSQDSEQYF.

The gene calls are TRBV7-9 and TRBJ2-6; possibly TRBD2 for D (6 bases). CDR1 is SEHNR and CDR2 is FQNEAQ in the germline V gene (reference sequence). Trimming left V 1 base short and J 2 bases short, with 18 bases between. The CDR3 extends over 19 amino acids. CDR3 protein: CASSLESGEENPGANVLTF. The CDR3, as DNA: TGTGCCAGCAGCTTAGAATCGGGGGAGGAAAATCCTGGGGCCAACGTCCTGACTTTC.

CDR3 amino acids: CASSTYTGNNEQFF. CDR3 DNA: TGTGCCAGCAGCACCTACACGGGGAACAATGAGCAGTTCTTC. This rearrangement joins TRBV11-2 to TRBJ2-1, with D possibly matching TRBD2 (5 bases). Trimming stripped 5 bases from V and 5 bases from J, with 13 bases between. CDR1 and CDR2 from the germline V gene are SGHAT and FQNNGV. The CDR3 is 14 amino acids.

The gene calls are TRBV7-2 and TRBJ1-2; TRBD1 aligns across 9 bases. V shed 2 bases and J 6 bases; nucleotides not matched to a gene: 4. The CDR3 extends over 14 amino acids. From germline, CDR1 is SGHTA and CDR2 FQGNSA. CDR3 loop: CASSLPGTGHGYTF. CDR3 sequence (DNA): TGTGCCAGCAGCTTACCCGGGACAGGGCATGGCTACACCTTC.

The count of this clone is one. J is TRBJ1-5 and V is TRBV6-5, with D uncertain. This CDR3 has 14 residues. Germline V gene sequence: CDR1 MNHEY, CDR2 SVGAGI. V was clipped by 6 bases and J by 0 bases, with 9 bases between them. Here the CDR3 reads CASRSVYSNQPQHF. CDR3 DNA: TGTGCCAGCAGGAGTGTCTATAGCAATCAGCCCCAGCATTTT.

The sample holds a few counts of this clone. This chain uses TRBV6-5 with TRBJ1-1; 7 bases match TRBD1. Trimming removed 6 bases from V and 4 bases from J; junction bases left unmatched: 5. Germline CDR1 MNHEY, CDR2 SVGAGI. The CDR3 has 13 amino acids. CDR3 nucleotide sequence: TGTGCCAGCAGACAGGGGCGGGCCACTGAAGCTTTCTTT. It yields the protein CASRQGRATEAFF.

J is TRBJ2-2 and V is TRBV3-1 (or the pseudogene TRBV3-2); 13 nucleotides line up with TRBD2. The CDR3 runs 17 residues. Germline assignment: CDR1 LGHDT and CDR2 YNNKEL (reference sequence). V was pared by 3 bases and J by 7 bases, with 8 bases of the junction left unmatched. CDR3 protein: CASSHPGLAGSRGELFF. The CDR3 DNA sequence: TGTGCCAGCAGCCACCCGGGACTAGCGGGAAGTCGCGGGGAGCTGTTTTTT.